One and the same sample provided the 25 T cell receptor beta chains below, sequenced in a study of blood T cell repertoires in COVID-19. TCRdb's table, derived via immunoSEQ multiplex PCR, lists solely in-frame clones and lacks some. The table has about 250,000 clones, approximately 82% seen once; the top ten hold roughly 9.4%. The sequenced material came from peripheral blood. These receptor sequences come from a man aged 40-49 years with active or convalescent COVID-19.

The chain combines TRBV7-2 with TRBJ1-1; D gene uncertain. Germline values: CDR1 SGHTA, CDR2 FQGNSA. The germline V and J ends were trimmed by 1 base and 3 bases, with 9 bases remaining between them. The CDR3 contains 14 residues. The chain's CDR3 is CASSLEQTYTEAFF. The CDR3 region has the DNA TGTGCCAGCAGCTTAGAACAGACGTACACTGAAGCTTTCTTT.

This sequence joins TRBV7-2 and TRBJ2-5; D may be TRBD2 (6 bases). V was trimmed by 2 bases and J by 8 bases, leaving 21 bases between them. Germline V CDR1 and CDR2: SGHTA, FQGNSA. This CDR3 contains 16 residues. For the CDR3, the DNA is TGTGCCAGCAGCTTATCCCGTGGAGGGCTGGGGGAAACCCAGTACTTC. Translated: CASSLSRGGLGETQYF.

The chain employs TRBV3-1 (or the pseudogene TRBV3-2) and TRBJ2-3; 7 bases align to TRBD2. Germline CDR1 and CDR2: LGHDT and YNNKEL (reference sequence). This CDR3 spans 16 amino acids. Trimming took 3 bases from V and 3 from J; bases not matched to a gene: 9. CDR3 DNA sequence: TGTGCCAGCAGCCAGGGGATGGGCGGGGGAACAGATACGCAGTATTTT. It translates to CASSQGMGGGTDTQYF.

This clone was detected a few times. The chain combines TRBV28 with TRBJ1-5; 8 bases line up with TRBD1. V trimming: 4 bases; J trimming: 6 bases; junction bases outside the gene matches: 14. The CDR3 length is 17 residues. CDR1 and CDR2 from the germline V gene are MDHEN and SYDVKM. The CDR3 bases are TGTGCCAGCAGTTCATACCCGACAGGGGAAGGGGGTCAGCCCCAGCATTTT. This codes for CASSSYPTGEGGQPQHF.

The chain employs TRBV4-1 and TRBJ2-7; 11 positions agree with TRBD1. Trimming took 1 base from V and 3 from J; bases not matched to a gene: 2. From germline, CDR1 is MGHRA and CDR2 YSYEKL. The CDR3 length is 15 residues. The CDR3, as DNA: TGCGCCAGCAGCCAAGGGACAGGGGGCCTCTACGAGCAGTACTTC. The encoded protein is CASSQGTGGLYEQYF.

CDR3 DNA sequence: TGTGCACACACTCCAGGGACAGGGACCTCACCCCTCCACTTT. This translates into CAHTPGTGTSPLHF. This rearrangement joins TRBV30 to TRBJ1-6; 9 nucleotides match TRBD1. The CDR3 is 14 amino acids. Germline CDR1 GTSNPN, CDR2 SVGIG (reference sequence).

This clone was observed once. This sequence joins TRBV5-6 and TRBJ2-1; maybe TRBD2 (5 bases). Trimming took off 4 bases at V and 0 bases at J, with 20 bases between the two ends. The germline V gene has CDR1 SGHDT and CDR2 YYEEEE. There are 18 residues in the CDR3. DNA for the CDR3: TGTGCCAGCAGCCCGTTGGGCGAAGCGGCCGGCTCCTACAATGAGCAGTTCTTC. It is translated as CASSPLGEAAGSYNEQFF.

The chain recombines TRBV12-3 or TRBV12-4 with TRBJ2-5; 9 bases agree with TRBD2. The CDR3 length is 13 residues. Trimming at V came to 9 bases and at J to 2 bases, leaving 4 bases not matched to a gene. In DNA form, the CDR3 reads TGTGCCAGTTTAGCGGGGGCACAAGAGACCCAGTACTTC. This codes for CASLAGAQETQYF.

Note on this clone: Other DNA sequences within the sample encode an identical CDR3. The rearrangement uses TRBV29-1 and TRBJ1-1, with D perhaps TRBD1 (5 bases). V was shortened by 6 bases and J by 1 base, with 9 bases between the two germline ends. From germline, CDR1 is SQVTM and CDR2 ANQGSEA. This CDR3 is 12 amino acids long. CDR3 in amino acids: CSVRATNTEAFF. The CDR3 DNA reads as TGCAGCGTCAGGGCCACGAACACTGAAGCTTTCTTT. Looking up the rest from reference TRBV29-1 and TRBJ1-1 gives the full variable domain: SAVISQKPSRDICQRGTSLTIQCQVDSQVTMMFWYRQQPGQSLTLIATANQGSEATYESGFVIDKFPISRPNLTFSTLTVSNMSPEDSSIYLCSVRATNTEAFFGQGTRLTVV.

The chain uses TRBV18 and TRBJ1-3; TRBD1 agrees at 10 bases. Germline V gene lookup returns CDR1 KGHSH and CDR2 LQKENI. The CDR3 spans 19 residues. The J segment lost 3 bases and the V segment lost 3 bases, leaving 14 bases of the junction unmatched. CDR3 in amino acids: CASSPLRTGTGESGNTIYF. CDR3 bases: TGTGCCAGCTCACCCCTCCGAACCGGGACAGGGGAGAGTGGAAACACCATATATTTT.

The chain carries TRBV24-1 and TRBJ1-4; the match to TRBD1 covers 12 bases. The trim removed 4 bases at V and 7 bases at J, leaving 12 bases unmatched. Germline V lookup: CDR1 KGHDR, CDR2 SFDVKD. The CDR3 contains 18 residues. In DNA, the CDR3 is TGTGCCACCAGTGACCGTCCCGGGACAGGGGGCAGGAGTGAAAAACTGTTTTTT. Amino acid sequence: CATSDRPGTGGRSEKLFF.

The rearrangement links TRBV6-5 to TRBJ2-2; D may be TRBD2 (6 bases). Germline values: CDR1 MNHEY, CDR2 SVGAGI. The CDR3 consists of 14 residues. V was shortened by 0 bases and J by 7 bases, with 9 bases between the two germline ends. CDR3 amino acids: CASSYSLGGGELFF. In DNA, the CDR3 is TGTGCCAGCAGTTACTCCCTGGGAGGCGGGGAGCTGTTTTTT.

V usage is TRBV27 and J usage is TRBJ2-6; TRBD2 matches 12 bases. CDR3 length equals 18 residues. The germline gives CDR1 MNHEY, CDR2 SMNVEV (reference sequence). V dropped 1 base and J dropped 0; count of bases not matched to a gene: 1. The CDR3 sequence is CASSLLLAGGSGANVLTF. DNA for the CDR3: TGTGCCAGCAGTTTATTACTAGCGGGAGGCTCTGGGGCCAACGTCCTGACTTTC.

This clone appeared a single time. The CDR3 DNA follows: TGTGCCAGTATACCCTTAGGGGGGGAGGCCAATCAGCCCCAGCATTTT. It specifies CASIPLGGEANQPQHF. The chain couples TRBV19 to TRBJ1-5; perhaps TRBD1 as D (6 bases). In germline, CDR1 is LNHDA, CDR2 SQIVND (reference sequence). Trimming cost V 7 bases and J 3 bases, with 19 bases left between them. The CDR3 contains 16 residues.

As DNA, the CDR3 is TGTGCCAGCAGCGCCGACAGGGACGCTAGATCGCAGTACTTC. Translating gives CASSADRDARSQYF. J is TRBJ2-7 and V is TRBV5-5; 7 nucleotides line up with TRBD1. Looked up from germline, CDR1 is SGHKS and CDR2 is YYEKEE (reference sequence). CDR3 length: 14 residues. V lost 4 bases, J lost 9 bases, and 13 bases stayed unmatched.

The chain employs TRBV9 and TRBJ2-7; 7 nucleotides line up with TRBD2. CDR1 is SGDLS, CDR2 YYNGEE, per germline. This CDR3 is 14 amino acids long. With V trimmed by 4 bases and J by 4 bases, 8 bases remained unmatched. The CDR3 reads CASSPRLAAYEQYF. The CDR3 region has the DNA TGTGCCAGCAGCCCCAGACTAGCCGCTTACGAGCAGTACTTC.

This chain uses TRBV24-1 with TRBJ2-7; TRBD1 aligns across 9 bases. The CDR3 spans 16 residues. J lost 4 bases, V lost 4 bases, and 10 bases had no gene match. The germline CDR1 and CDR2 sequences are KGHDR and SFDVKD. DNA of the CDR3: TGTGCCACCAGTGACCCCGGACAGGGGAATATGTACGAGCAGTACTTC. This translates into CATSDPGQGNMYEQYF.

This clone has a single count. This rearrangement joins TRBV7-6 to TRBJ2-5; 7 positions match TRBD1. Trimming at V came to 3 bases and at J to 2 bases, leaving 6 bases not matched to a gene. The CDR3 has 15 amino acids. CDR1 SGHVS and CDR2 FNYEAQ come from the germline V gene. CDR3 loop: CASSFYPGQQETQYF. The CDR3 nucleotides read TGTGCCAGCAGCTTCTACCCGGGACAGCAAGAGACCCAGTACTTC.

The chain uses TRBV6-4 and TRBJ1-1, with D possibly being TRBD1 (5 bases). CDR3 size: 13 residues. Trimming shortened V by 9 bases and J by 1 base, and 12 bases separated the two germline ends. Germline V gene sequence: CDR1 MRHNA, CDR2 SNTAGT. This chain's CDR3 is CASRGAANTEAFF. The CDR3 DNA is TGTGCCAGTCGCGGGGCGGCGAACACTGAAGCTTTCTTT.

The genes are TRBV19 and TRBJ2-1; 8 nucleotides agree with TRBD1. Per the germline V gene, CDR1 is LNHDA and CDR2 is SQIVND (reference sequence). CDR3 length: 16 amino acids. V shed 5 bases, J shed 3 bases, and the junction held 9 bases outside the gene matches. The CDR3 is CASSRKPTGDYNEQFF. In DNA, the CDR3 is TGTGCCAGTAGTCGTAAACCGACAGGGGACTACAATGAGCAGTTCTTC.

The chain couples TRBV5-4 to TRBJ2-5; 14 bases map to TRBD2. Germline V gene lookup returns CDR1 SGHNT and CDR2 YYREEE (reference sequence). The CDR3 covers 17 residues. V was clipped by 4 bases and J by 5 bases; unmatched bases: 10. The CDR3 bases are TGTGCCAGCAGCCCACCTCCGACTAGCGGGAGGGGTGAGACCCAGTACTTC. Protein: CASSPPPTSGRGETQYF.

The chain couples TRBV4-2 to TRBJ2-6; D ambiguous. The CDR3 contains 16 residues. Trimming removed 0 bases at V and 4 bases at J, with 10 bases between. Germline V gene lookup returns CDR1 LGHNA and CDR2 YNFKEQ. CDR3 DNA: TGTGCCAGCAGCCAAGATGGCGGTCTCGGGGCCAACGTCCTGACTTTC. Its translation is CASSQDGGLGANVLTF.

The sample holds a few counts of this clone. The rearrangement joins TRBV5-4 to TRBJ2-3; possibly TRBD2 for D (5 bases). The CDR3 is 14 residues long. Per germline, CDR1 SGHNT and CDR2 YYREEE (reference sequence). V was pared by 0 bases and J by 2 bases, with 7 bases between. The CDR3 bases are TGTGCCAGCAGCTTGGTGACTAACACAGATACGCAGTATTTT. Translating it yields CASSLVTNTDTQYF.

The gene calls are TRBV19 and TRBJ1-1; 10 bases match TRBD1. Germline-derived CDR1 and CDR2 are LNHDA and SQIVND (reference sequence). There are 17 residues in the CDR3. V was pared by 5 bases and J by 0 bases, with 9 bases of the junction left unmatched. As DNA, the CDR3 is TGTGCCAGTAGTGGATTGACAGGGGGCGAGGTGAACACTGAAGCTTTCTTT. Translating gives CASSGLTGGEVNTEAFF.

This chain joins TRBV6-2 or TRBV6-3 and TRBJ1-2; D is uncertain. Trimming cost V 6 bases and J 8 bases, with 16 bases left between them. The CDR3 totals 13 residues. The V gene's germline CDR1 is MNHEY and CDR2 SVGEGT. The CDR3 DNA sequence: TGTGCCAGCAGCGACCAGGTTCAACCGGGCTACACCTTC. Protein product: CASSDQVQPGYTF.